What follows are 9 T cell receptor beta chains derived from one specimen sequenced in a study of OX40 agonist ivuxolimab in advanced cancers. Profiled with immunoSEQ multiplex PCR; TCRdb holds only in-frame clones, not every one. The sample carries 12,000 or so clones, about 83% recorded once. Sequenced material: CD4+ or CD8+ T cells sorted from blood, taken in a trial of the OX40 agonist ivuxolimab. The receptors derive from an adult with an advanced solid tumor such as melanoma, head and neck, liver or kidney cancer.

The chain couples TRBV7-9 to TRBJ1-6, with D maybe TRBD1 (6 bases). V was cut by 6 bases and J by 7 bases, with 13 bases left in between. This CDR3 contains 14 residues. Germline V gene data show CDR1 as SEHNR and CDR2 as FQNEAQ (reference sequence). DNA of the CDR3: TGTGCCAGCAGGCCGGGACACGGCAATTCACCCCTCCACTTT. Its translation: CASRPGHGNSPLHF.

The chain couples TRBV2 to TRBJ2-7; TRBD2 is a possible D gene (6 bases). Trimming shortened V by 6 bases and J by 4 bases, and 22 bases separated the two germline ends. Germline lookup yields CDR1 SNHLY and CDR2 FYNNEI. This CDR3 has 16 amino acids. The CDR3 reads CASRGATGVWTYEQYF. CDR3 DNA: TGTGCCAGCAGAGGGGCTACGGGGGTATGGACATACGAGCAGTACTTC.

J is TRBJ2-3 and V is TRBV29-1; possibly TRBD1 for D (5 bases). The V gene's germline CDR1 is SQVTM and CDR2 ANQGSEA. V was shortened by 5 bases and J by 2 bases, with 14 bases between the two germline ends. This CDR3 region has 14 residues. CDR3 DNA sequence: TGCAGCGTTATCCGGATAGGGGACACAGATACGCAGTATTTT. Amino acid sequence: CSVIRIGDTDTQYF.

The genes are TRBV9 and TRBJ2-1; weak D call: TRBD2 (6 bases). Trimming left V 5 bases short and J 0 bases short, with 9 bases between. This CDR3 region has 14 residues. Germline CDR1 is SGDLS and CDR2 is YYNGEE. The CDR3: CASSEGGSYNEQFF. For the CDR3, the DNA is TGTGCCAGCAGTGAGGGAGGCTCCTACAATGAGCAGTTCTTC. Looking up the rest from reference TRBV9 and TRBJ2-1 gives the full variable domain: DSGVTQTPKHLITATGQRVTLRCSPRSGDLSVYWYQQSLDQGLQFLIQYYNGEERAKGNILERFSAQQFPDLHSELNLSSLELGDSALYFCASSEGGSYNEQFFGPGTRLTVL.

The V and J genes are TRBV19 and TRBJ2-1; the D gene is possibly TRBD2 (5 bases). This CDR3 comprises 12 residues. Trimming removed 8 bases from V and 0 bases from J, with 5 bases in between. CDR1 LNHDA and CDR2 SQIVND come from the germline V gene (reference sequence). DNA of the CDR3: TGTGCCAGTGCGGGCTCCTACAATGAGCAGTTCTTC. Protein sequence: CASAGSYNEQFF.

This clone appeared once. The rearrangement joins TRBV29-1 to TRBJ1-1; TRBD1 might be the D (5 bases). Trimming shortened V by 1 base and J by 1 base, and 10 bases separated the two germline ends. Germline CDR1 and CDR2: SQVTM and ANQGSEA. The CDR3 is made up of 14 amino acids. DNA for the CDR3: TGCAGCGTTGAAGCAGGGTTGGGGAACACTGAAGCTTTCTTT. Amino acids: CSVEAGLGNTEAFF. Full variable domain (outside the CDR3, taken from reference TRBV29-1 and TRBJ1-1): SAVISQKPSRDICQRGTSLTIQCQVDSQVTMMFWYRQQPGQSLTLIATANQGSEATYESGFVIDKFPISRPNLTFSTLTVSNMSPEDSSIYLCSVEAGLGNTEAFFGQGTRLTVV.

The chain has TRBV15 and TRBJ2-7; possible D gene TRBD1, 6 bases. Trimming removed 3 bases from V and 3 bases from J, with 12 bases in between. The CDR3 runs to 14 residues. Per germline, CDR1 LNHNV and CDR2 YYDKDF (reference sequence). For the CDR3, the DNA is TGTGCCACCAGCAGTAGGACAGAGAACTACGAGCAGTACTTC. Residues: CATSSRTENYEQYF.

This chain connects TRBV5-3 to TRBJ2-3, with 8 nucleotides matching TRBD1. TRBV5-3 falls under the ORF class, with uncertain function. This CDR3 has 15 residues. The V segment lost 3 bases and the J segment 2 bases; nucleotides outside the gene matches: 5. The CDR3 sequence is CARSSGQGVTDTQYF. The CDR3 bases are TGTGCCAGAAGCTCAGGACAGGGCGTCACAGATACGCAGTATTTT.

This clone has just a few counts. V and J are TRBV27 and TRBJ1-1, with no clear D. The V end was cut by 3 bases, the J end by 4 bases, with 9 bases between. This CDR3 is built from 13 residues. Germline CDR1 and CDR2: MNHEY and SMNVEV (reference sequence). CDR3 amino acids: CASSLGRGTEAFF. CDR3 in DNA: TGTGCCAGCAGTTTGGGTCGTGGCACTGAAGCTTTCTTT.